The entry below gives a single T cell receptor beta chain sequence along with its context. The antigen is not known. In germline, CDR1 is SGHVS, CDR2 FNYEAQ. The CDR3 is 16 amino acids. With V trimmed by 6 bases and J by 8 bases, 12 bases remained unmatched. This sample is part of a study of T cells in Graves' hyperthyroidism and ophthalmopathy. The study, taken as a whole, reports: Ophthalmopathy was predicted by the model a median of about six months ahead of onset. Most thyroid clonotypes that were expanded above 0.001 also turned up in blood.

Template material for amplifying TCR beta CDR3 regions consisted of RNA transcripts. The TCR CDR3 first-round RT-PCR relied on the HTBI primer set. One entry per CDR3 protein results from TCRdb running MiXCR on the multiplex PCR reads. The sample holds roughly 570,000 distinct CDR3 sequences, 46% seen once. The sequence was collected from a woman between 18 and 30 years old with Graves' hyperthyroidism. V usage is TRBV7-6 and J usage is TRBJ1-4, with 10 bases aligning to TRBD1. The material sequenced was peripheral blood or thyroid tissue (not recorded which). The CDR3 here is CASSWSGTGVGEKLFF. The DNA for the CDR3 is TGTGCCAGCAGTTGGTCGGGGACAGGGGTAGGAGAAAAACTGTTTTTT.